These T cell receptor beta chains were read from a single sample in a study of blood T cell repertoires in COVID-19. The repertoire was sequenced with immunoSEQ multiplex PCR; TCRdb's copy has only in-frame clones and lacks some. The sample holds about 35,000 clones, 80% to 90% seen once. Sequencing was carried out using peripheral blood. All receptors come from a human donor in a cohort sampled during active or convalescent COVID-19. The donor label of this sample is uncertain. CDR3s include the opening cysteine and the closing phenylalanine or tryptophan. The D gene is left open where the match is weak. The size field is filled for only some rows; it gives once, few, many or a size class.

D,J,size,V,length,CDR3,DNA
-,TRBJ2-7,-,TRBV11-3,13,CASSLGLPGEQYF,TGTGCCAGCAGCTTAGGGCTCCCGGGAGAGCAGTACTTC
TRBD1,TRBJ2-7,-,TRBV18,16,CASSPSPGQSSYEQYF,TGTGCCAGCTCACCGTCGCCGGGACAGAGCTCCTACGAGCAGTACTTC
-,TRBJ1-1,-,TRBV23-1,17,CASSRYASGVSGTEAFF,TGCGCCAGCAGTCGCTATGCTTCAGGGGTTTCGGGCACTGAAGCTTTCTTT
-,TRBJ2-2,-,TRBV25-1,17,CASSEYRGAGNTGELFF,TGTGCCAGCAGTGAATATCGGGGAGCGGGGAACACCGGGGAGCTGTTTTTT
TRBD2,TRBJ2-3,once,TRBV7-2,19,CASSSTGTSGMASTDTQYF,TGTGCCAGCAGCTCAACCGGGACTAGCGGAATGGCTAGCACAGATACGCAGTATTTT
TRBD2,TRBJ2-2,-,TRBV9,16,CASSVGAGGSTGELFF,TGTGCCAGCAGCGTAGGAGCGGGAGGTAGCACCGGGGAGCTGTTTTTT
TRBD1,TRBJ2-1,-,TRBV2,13,CASGTGGTRGQFF,TGTGCCAGCGGGACAGGGGGCACACGTGGGCAGTTCTTC
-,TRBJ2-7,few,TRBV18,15,CASSPPEQARREQYF,TGTGCCAGCTCACCACCAGAACAGGCCCGCAGGGAGCAGTACTTC
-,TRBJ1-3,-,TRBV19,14,CASTRGQSGNTIYF,TGTGCCAGTACCCGAGGGCAATCTGGAAACACCATATATTTT
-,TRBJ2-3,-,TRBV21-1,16,CASSKAGRGYGETQYF,TGTGCCAGCAGCAAAGCAGGCAGGGGTTATGGGGAAACGCAGTATTTT
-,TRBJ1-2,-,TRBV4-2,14,CASSLGGIPISYTF,TGTGCCAGCAGCCTAGGAGGAATCCCAATTAGCTACACCTTC
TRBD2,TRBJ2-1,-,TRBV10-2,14,CASRLAGAGNEQFF,TGCGCCAGCAGATTAGCGGGAGCAGGGAATGAGCAGTTCTTC
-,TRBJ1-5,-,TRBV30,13,CAWSPRTDQPQHF,TGTGCCTGGAGTCCCAGGACAGATCAGCCCCAGCATTTT
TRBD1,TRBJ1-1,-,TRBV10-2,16,CASSDPQGGMNTEAFF,TGCGCCAGCAGTGACCCACAGGGGGGGATGAACACTGAAGCTTTCTTT
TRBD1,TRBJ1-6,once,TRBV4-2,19,CASSLGQLDDMYSGSPLHF,TGTGCCAGCAGCCTGGGACAGTTGGACGATATGTATTCGGGTTCACCCCTCCACTTT
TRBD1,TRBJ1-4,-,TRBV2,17,CASTNDRGLATNEKLFF,TGTGCCAGCACTAATGACAGGGGGCTCGCGACTAATGAAAAACTGTTTTTT
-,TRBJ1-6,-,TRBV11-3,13,CASTLGSSSPLHF,TGTGCCAGCACCTTGGGGAGTAGCTCACCCCTCCACTTT
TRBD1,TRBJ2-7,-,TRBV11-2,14,CASSLGQGAYEQYF,TGTGCCAGCAGCTTAGGACAGGGGGCATACGAGCAGTACTTC
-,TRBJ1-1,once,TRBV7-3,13,CASSPGQNTEAFF,TGTGCCAGCAGCCCGGGACAGAACACTGAAGCTTTCTTT
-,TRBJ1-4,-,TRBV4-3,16,CASSPYGGRTNEKLFF,TGCGCCAGCAGCCCCTATGGGGGGAGGACTAATGAAAAACTGTTTTTT
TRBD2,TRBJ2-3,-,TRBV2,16,CASSDILAVNTDTQYF,TGTGCCAGCAGTGATATACTAGCGGTAAACACAGATACGCAGTATTTT
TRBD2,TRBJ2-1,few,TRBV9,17,CASSVGRGTSGYNEQFF,TGTGCCAGCAGCGTAGGAAGGGGGACTAGCGGATACAATGAGCAGTTCTTC
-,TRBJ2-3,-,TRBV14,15,CASSRGRETSDTQYF,TGTGCCAGCAGCCGTGGACGGGAGACGTCAGATACGCAGTATTTT
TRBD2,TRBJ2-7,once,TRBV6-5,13,CASSREDMYEQYF,TGTGCCAGCAGTCGGGAGGATATGTACGAGCAGTACTTC
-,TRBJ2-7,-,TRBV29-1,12,CSVEVRRDEQYF,TGCAGCGTTGAAGTAAGGAGGGATGAGCAGTACTTC
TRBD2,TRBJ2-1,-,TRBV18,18,CASSPWTSGRGSYNEQFF,TGTGCCAGCTCACCCTGGACTAGCGGGAGGGGCTCCTACAATGAGCAGTTCTTC
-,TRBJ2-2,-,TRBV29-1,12,CSVDNRGGELFF,TGCAGCGTTGATAATAGGGGAGGGGAGCTGTTTTTT
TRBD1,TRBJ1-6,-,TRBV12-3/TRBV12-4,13,CASTGTARGPLHF,TGTGCCAGCACCGGGACAGCGAGGGGACCCCTCCACTTT
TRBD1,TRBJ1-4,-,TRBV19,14,CASRAGTAIEKLFF,TGTGCCAGTAGAGCCGGGACAGCTATCGAAAAACTGTTTTTT
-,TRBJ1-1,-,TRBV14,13,CASSQGGRTEAFF,TGTGCCAGCAGCCAAGGGGGGAGGACTGAAGCTTTCTTT
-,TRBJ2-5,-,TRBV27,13,CASSPRQEETQYF,TGTGCCAGCAGTCCCCGGCAGGAAGAGACCCAGTACTTC
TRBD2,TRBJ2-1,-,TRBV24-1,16,CATSDRSTSGSAEQFF,TGTGCCACCAGTGATAGGTCGACTAGCGGGAGTGCTGAGCAGTTCTTC
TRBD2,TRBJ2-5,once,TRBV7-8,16,CASSLPLAGVYETQYF,TGTGCCAGCAGCTTACCACTAGCGGGAGTCTATGAGACCCAGTACTTC
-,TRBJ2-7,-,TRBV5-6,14,CASSRERSSYEQYF,TGTGCCAGCAGCCGTGAGAGAAGCTCCTACGAGCAGTACTTC
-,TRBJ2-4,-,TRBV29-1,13,CSVTLGGKNIQYF,TGCAGCGTTACTTTAGGGGGAAAAAACATTCAGTACTTC
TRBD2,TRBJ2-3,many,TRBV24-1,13,CATSDLEAGPQYF,TGTGCCACCAGTGATTTGGAAGCGGGACCGCAGTATTTT
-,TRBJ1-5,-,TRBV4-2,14,CASSQERQGLPQHF,TGTGCCAGCAGCCAAGAGAGGCAGGGGCTGCCCCAGCATTTT
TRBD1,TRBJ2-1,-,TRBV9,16,CASSVAGTGSYNEQFF,TGTGCCAGCAGCGTAGCTGGGACAGGGTCCTACAATGAGCAGTTCTTC
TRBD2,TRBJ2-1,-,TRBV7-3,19,CASSLTPMTSGSAYNEQFF,TGTGCCAGCAGCTTAACCCCCATGACTAGCGGGAGTGCCTACAATGAGCAGTTCTTC
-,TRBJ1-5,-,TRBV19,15,CASTPQGASNQPQHF,TGTGCCAGTACCCCACAGGGTGCTAGCAATCAGCCCCAGCATTTT
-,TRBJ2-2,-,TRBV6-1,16,CASSESAGWDTGELFF,TGTGCCAGCAGTGAATCCGCAGGGTGGGACACCGGGGAGCTGTTTTTT
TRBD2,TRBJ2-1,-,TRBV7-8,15,CASSQSGGRYNEQFF,TGTGCCAGCAGCCAGTCTGGCGGGAGGTACAATGAGCAGTTCTTC
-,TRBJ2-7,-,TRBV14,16,CASSQDRRMSAYEQYF,TGTGCCAGCAGCCAAGATAGGCGGATGTCAGCCTACGAGCAGTACTTC
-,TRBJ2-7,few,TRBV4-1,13,CASSLRDTYEQYF,TGCGCCAGCAGCCTCAGGGACACCTACGAGCAGTACTTC
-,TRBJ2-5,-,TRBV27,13,CASRISYQETQYF,TGTGCCAGCAGAATCTCGTACCAAGAGACCCAGTACTTC
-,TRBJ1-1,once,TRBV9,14,CASSEQGPNTEAFF,TGTGCCAGCAGCGAGCAGGGGCCAAACACTGAAGCTTTCTTT
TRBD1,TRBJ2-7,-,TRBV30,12,CASRTGWNEQYF,TGTGCCTCTAGGACAGGGTGGAACGAGCAGTACTTC
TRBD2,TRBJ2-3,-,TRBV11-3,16,CASSSRSGRARDTQYF,TGTGCCAGCAGCTCTCGTAGCGGGAGGGCGAGAGATACGCAGTATTTT
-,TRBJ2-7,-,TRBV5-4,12,CASSLDGDQWYF,TGTGCCAGCAGCCTGGATGGAGATCAATGGTACTTC
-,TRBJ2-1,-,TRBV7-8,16,CASSLVVPTPNNEQFF,TGTGCCAGCAGCTTAGTTGTCCCAACCCCTAACAATGAGCAGTTCTTC
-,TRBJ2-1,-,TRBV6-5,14,CASIWSSYTGGQFF,TGTGCCAGCATTTGGTCTAGTTACACAGGTGGGCAGTTCTTC
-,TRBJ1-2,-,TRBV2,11,CASRTDFGYTF,TGTGCCAGCCGGACGGACTTCGGCTACACCTTC
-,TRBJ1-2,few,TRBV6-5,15,CASSYSQGHGNGYTF,TGTGCCAGCAGTTACTCGCAGGGCCATGGGAATGGCTACACCTTC
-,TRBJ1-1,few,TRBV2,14,CASRLQTTNTEAFF,TGTGCCAGCAGACTACAGACTACGAACACTGAAGCTTTCTTT
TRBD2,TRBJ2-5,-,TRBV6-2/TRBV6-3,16,CASSQQAGALGETQYF,TGTGCCAGCAGCCAACAAGCGGGAGCTCTGGGGGAGACCCAGTACTTC
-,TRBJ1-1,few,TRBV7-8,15,CASSLADRLGTEAFF,TGTGCCAGCAGCTTAGCGGACAGACTGGGCACTGAAGCTTTCTTT
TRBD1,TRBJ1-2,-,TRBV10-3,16,CAISESRRGRDSGYTF,TGTGCCATCAGTGAGTCGAGAAGGGGGCGAGATTCTGGCTACACCTTC